Sequencing of this T cell receptor beta chain was carried out in a study of tumor-infiltrating lymphocytes in oesophageal squamous cell carcinoma. This clonotype was recorded many times. One entry per CDR3 protein results from TCRdb running MiXCR on the PCR reads. Among tens of thousands of distinct CDR3 sequences listed, about a third were seen once. The CDR3 is 14 amino acids. Germline assignment: CDR1 SGHRS and CDR2 YFSETQ. This sequence originates from a female donor with esophageal squamous cell carcinoma. The J gene is TRBJ2-5, the V gene TRBV5-1, with a weak D call TRBD1 (5 bases). The J call may be incorrect, as the DNA end agrees better with TRBJ2-7. The sample was esophageal tumor tissue. This CDR3 reads CASSLEDNAYEQYF. DNA of the CDR3: TGCGCCAGCAGCTTGGAGGACAACGCCTACGAGCAGTACTTC.